These 24 T cell receptor beta chains originate from one sample sequenced in a study of T cells expressing NK-cell markers. From its re-call of the 5' RACE reads, TCRdb lists each CDR3 protein once, without DNA. The data show about 450,000 distinct CDR3 sequences, and the top ten clones hold 6% to 8%. Material: blood T cells: a sorted CD56 or NKG2C T cell subset, CD4+ or CD8+ T cells, or bulk PBMC T cells (not recorded which). The receptor source for this set is a woman aged 18 to 69 in good health.

The CDR3 loop is CASSLTPPTGELFF. This chain joins TRBV27 and TRBJ2-2; no DNA is available, so the TRBD1 call from TCRdb remains unchecked. The CDR3 sequence is 14 residues long. CDR1 is MNHEY and CDR2 is SMNVEV in the germline V gene (reference sequence).

The genes are TRBV4-3 and TRBJ1-1; TCRdb's assignment of TRBD1 cannot be checked, as there is no DNA. CDR1 and CDR2 from the germline V gene are LGHNA and YSLEER. The CDR3 covers 16 residues. The CDR3 region is CASSQDLGPGYTEAFF.

The rearrangement joins TRBV7-9 to TRBJ1-5. This CDR3 region has 12 residues. From germline, CDR1 is SEHNR and CDR2 FQNEAQ (reference sequence). CDR3 protein: CASSLEYQPQHF.

The V gene is TRBV6-1, the J gene TRBJ1-1; TCRdb gives TRBD1 as the D gene, but with no DNA this cannot be confirmed. This CDR3 contains 15 residues. Germline values: CDR1 MNHNS, CDR2 SASEGT. CDR3 sequence reads: CASSVASLGGTEAFF.

This chain links TRBV5-4 with TRBJ1-6. CDR1 and CDR2 (germline): SGHNT, YYREEE (reference sequence). The CDR3 loop spans 14 amino acids. The CDR3 loop reads CATSGSSYNSPLHF.

The chain couples TRBV19 to TRBJ2-1; TCRdb selects TRBD2, and the lack of DNA leaves this call unchecked. In germline, CDR1 is LNHDA, CDR2 SQIVND (reference sequence). The CDR3 loop spans 17 amino acids. The CDR3: CASSASGGYSSYNEQFF.

The rearrangement uses TRBV6-5 and TRBJ1-3; TCRdb picks TRBD1, but there is no DNA to check that call. CDR1 MNHEY and CDR2 SVGAGI come from the germline V gene. The CDR3 contains 14 residues. The CDR3 loop is CASSSPGSGNTIYF.

The chain has TRBV3-1 and TRBJ1-2; TCRdb lists TRBD1, though no DNA is available to test this call. The CDR3 sequence is 14 residues long. Germline-derived CDR1 and CDR2 are LGHDT and YNNKEL (reference sequence). CDR3 amino acids: CASSEGQGVYGYTF.

V gene TRBV30 combines with J gene TRBJ1-3. Germline V gene sequence: CDR1 GTSNPN, CDR2 SVGIG (reference sequence). The CDR3 runs to 16 residues. CDR3 in amino acids: CAWSVRAGLTGNTIYF.

The chain joins TRBV4-3 to TRBJ1-5. Germline CDR1 reads LGHNA; CDR2 reads YSLEER. The CDR3 contains 15 residues. CDR3 sequence reads: CASSQDRSPNQPQHF.

The chain uses TRBV5-1 and TRBJ1-4; TCRdb's D call of TRBD1 is untestable without DNA. CDR3 length: 13 amino acids. The V gene's germline CDR1 is SGHRS and CDR2 YFSETQ. The CDR3 reads CASSFGTAEKLFF. The full variable domain, rest sourced from reference TRBV5-1 and TRBJ1-4, is KAGVTQTPRYLIKTRGQQVTLSCSPISGHRSVSWYQQTPGQGLQFLFEYFSETQRNKGNFPGRFSGRQFSNSRSEMNVSTLELGDSALYLCASSFGTAEKLFFGSGTQLSVL.

The chain couples TRBV20-1 to TRBJ2-3; TCRdb names TRBD1, which stays unverified in the absence of DNA. CDR1 and CDR2 (germline): DFQATT, SNEGSKA (reference sequence). This CDR3 is built from 15 residues. This chain's CDR3 is CSARGTATSTDTQYF.

V is TRBV28 and J is TRBJ1-2; TCRdb returns TRBD1, unconfirmable since there is no DNA. The CDR3 contains 15 residues. Looked up from germline, CDR1 is MDHEN and CDR2 is SYDVKM. CDR3 amino acids: CASSRHRAGGYGYTF.

The rearrangement joins TRBV7-9 to TRBJ2-2. CDR3 length: 15 amino acids. Germline CDR1 is SEHNR and CDR2 is FQNEAQ (reference sequence). CDR3 sequence: CASSPGPTNTGELFF.

The gene calls are TRBV7-9 and TRBJ2-7; the D call from TCRdb, TRBD1, cannot be confirmed without DNA. Germline V lookup: CDR1 SEHNR, CDR2 FQNEAQ (reference sequence). CDR3 size: 15 residues. CDR3 region: CASSLGQGDYYEQYF.

CDR3 sequence: CASSSGLAGQETQYF. This chain links TRBV10-1 with TRBJ2-5; TCRdb selects TRBD2, and the lack of DNA leaves this call unchecked. This CDR3 has 15 amino acids. CDR1 WNHNN and CDR2 SYGVQD come from the germline V gene (reference sequence).

This chain links TRBV20-1 with TRBJ2-1; the TCRdb D gene call, TRBD1, has no DNA to confirm it. The germline CDR1 and CDR2 sequences are DFQATT and SNEGSKA (reference sequence). This CDR3 has 16 residues. This CDR3 reads CSARGGLGAPYNEQFF.

The chain uses TRBV6-4 and TRBJ2-1. CDR1 and CDR2 from the germline V gene are MRHNA and SNTAGT. This CDR3 spans 11 amino acids. The CDR3 loop is CANDGYNEQFF.

This chain joins TRBV11-2 and TRBJ1-1; TCRdb picks TRBD1, but there is no DNA to check that call. This CDR3 has 14 amino acids. Germline V lookup: CDR1 SGHAT, CDR2 FQNNGV. CDR3 loop: CASSPGGARLLAFF.

The chain combines TRBV6-5 with TRBJ2-1. Germline loops: CDR1 MNHEY, CDR2 SVGAGI. The CDR3 runs to 15 residues. The chain's CDR3 is CASSSTRSSYNEQFF.

The J gene is TRBJ1-5, the V gene TRBV20-1; there is no DNA to check the TCRdb D call of TRBD1. Germline lookup yields CDR1 DFQATT and CDR2 SNEGSKA (reference sequence). This CDR3 contains 15 residues. The CDR3 is CSARAPDRAYQPQHF.

The chain is built from TRBV6-1 and TRBJ2-7; no DNA is available, so the TRBD2 call from TCRdb remains unchecked. Germline CDR1 MNHNS, CDR2 SASEGT. The CDR3 extends over 16 amino acids. CDR3 region: CASSGGLAGVSYEQYF.

The chain employs TRBV7-9 and TRBJ2-2; TCRdb proposes TRBD1, but this gene call is untestable without DNA. The CDR3 sequence is 15 residues long. Germline V gene sequence: CDR1 SEHNR, CDR2 FQNEAQ (reference sequence). CDR3: CASSRGQGVAGELFF.

V usage is TRBV7-2 and J usage is TRBJ1-2; TCRdb calls TRBD1, which cannot be checked without DNA. CDR1 SGHTA and CDR2 FQGNSA come from the germline V gene. The CDR3 runs to 17 residues. The CDR3 sequence is CASSLQADRRRNYGYTF.